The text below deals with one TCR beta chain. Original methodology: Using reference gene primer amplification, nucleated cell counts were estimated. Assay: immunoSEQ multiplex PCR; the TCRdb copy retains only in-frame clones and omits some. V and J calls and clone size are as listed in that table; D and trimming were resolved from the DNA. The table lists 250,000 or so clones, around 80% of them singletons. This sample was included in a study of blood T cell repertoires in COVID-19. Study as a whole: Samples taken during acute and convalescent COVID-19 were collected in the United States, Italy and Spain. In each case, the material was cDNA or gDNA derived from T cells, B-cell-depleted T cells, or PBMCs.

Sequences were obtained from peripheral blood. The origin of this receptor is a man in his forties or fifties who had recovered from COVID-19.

CDR3 sequence reads: CASSSPGIGEQYF. The CDR3, as DNA: TGTGCCAGCAGTTCTCCGGGTATCGGCGAGCAGTACTTC. This chain links TRBV6-2 or TRBV6-3 with TRBJ2-7; D uncertain. This CDR3 region has 13 residues. Germline V gene lookup returns CDR1 MNHEY and CDR2 SVGEGT. Trimming removed 4 bases from V and 6 bases from J, with 13 bases in between.